This T cell receptor (beta chain) was sequenced in a study of OX40 agonist ivuxolimab in advanced cancers. For the study at large: Allowance was made for prior anti-PD-1, anti-PD-L1 or anti-CTLA-4 therapy, and roughly 40% had some. Partial responses were achieved by three patients, of whom one had hepatocellular carcinoma and two had cutaneous melanoma.

This clone was seen more than once but under ten times. The antigen is not known. This sample includes further DNA sequences coding for the same CDR3. TCRdb's copy holds only in-frame clones and misses some; the assay was immunoSEQ multiplex PCR. The table has more than 100,000 clones, about nine tenths seen once. General study results and limits: Low clonal expansion, among the lowest seen, marked partial responders at 0.1-3.0 mg/kg.

V was trimmed by 0 bases and J by 1 base, leaving 7 bases between them. This CDR3 contains 15 residues. Germline V lookup: CDR1 LGHNA, CDR2 YSLEER. The source of this sequence is an adult with an advanced solid tumor such as melanoma, head and neck, liver or kidney cancer. Sequencing used CD4+ or CD8+ T cells sorted from blood, obtained in a trial of the OX40 agonist ivuxolimab. The V call is TRBV4-3, the J call TRBJ1-5, with D perhaps TRBD1 (6 bases). In DNA form, the CDR3 reads TGCGCCAGCAGCCAAGATAGGGGGAGCAATCAGCCCCAGCATTTT. Protein sequence: CASSQDRGSNQPQHF.